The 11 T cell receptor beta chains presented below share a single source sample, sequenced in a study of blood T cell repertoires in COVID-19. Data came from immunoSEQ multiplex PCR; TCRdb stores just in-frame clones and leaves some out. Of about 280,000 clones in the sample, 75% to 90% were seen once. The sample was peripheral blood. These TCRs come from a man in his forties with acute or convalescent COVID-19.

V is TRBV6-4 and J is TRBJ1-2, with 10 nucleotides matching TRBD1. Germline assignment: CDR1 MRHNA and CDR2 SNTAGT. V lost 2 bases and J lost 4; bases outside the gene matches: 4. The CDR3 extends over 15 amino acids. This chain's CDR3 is CASSDPGQGIYGYTF. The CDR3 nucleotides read TGTGCCAGCAGTGACCCGGGACAGGGGATCTATGGCTACACCTTC.

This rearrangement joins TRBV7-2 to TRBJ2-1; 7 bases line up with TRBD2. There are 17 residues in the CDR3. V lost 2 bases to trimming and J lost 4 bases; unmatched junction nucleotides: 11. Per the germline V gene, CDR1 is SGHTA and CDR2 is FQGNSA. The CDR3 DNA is TGTGCCAGCAGCTTATATGGGGCTAGCGGTGGATACAATGAGCAGTTCTTC. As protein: CASSLYGASGGYNEQFF.

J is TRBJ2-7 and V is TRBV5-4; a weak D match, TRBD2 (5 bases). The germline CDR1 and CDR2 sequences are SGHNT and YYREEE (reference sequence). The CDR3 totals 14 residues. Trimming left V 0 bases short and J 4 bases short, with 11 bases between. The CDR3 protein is CASSLAGNGYEQYF. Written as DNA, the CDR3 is TGTGCCAGCAGCTTGGCGGGGAATGGGTACGAGCAGTACTTC.

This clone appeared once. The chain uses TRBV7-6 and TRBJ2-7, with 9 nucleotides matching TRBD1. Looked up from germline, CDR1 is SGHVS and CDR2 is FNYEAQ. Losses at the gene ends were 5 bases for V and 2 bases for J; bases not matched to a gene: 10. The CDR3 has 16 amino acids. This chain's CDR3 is CASSLTGGRPAYEQYF. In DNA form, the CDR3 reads TGTGCCAGCAGCCTAACAGGGGGCCGGCCCGCCTACGAGCAGTACTTC.

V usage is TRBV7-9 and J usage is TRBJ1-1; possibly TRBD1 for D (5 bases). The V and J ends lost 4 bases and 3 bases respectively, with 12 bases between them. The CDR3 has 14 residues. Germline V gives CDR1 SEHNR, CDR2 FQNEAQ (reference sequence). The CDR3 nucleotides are TGTGCCAGCAGCTGGGGACTGCCCGACACTGAAGCTTTCTTT. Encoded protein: CASSWGLPDTEAFF.

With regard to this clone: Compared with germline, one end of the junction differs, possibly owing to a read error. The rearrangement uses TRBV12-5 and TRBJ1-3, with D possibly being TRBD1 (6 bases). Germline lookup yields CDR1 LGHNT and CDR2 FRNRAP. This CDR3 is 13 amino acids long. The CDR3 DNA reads TGTGCTAGTGGTTTCCCTCAGGCGGACAGAAGAAATTTT. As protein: CASGFPQADRRNF.

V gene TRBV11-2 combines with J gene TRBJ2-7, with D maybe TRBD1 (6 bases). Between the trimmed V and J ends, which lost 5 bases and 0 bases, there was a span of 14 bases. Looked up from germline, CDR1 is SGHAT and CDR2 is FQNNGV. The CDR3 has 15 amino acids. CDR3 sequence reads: CASSQDSWSSYEQYF. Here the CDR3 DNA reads TGTGCCAGCAGCCAGGACAGCTGGAGCTCCTACGAGCAGTACTTC.

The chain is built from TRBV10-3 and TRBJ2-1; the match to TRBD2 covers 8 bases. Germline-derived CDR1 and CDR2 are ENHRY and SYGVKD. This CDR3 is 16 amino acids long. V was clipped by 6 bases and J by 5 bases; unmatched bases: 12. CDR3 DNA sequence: TGTGCCATCAGCCCCTTCGCGGGGGGAGGCCACAATGAGCAGTTCTTC. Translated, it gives CAISPFAGGGHNEQFF.

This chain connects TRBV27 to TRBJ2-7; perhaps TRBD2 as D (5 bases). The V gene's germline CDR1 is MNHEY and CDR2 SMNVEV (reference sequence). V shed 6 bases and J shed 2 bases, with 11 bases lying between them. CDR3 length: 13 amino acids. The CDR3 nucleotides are TGTGCCAGCAGCCCGAGGGAAACCTACGAGCAGTACTTC. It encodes CASSPRETYEQYF.

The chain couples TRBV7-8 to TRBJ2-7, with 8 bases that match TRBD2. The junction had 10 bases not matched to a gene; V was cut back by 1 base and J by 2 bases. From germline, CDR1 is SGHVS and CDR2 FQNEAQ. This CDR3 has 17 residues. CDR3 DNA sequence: TGTGCCAGCAGCTTAGGCGCCGCCACTAGCGGTGCCTACGAGCAGTACTTC. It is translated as CASSLGAATSGAYEQYF.

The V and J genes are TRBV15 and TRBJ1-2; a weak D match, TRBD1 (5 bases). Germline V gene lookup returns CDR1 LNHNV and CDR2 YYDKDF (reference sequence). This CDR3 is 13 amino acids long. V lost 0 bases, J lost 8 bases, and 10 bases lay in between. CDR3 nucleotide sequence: TGTGCCACCAGCAGAGATAAGGGGCAGGGCTACACCTTC. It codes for CATSRDKGQGYTF. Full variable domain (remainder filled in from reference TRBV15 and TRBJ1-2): DAMVIQNPRYQVTQFGKPVTLSCSQTLNHNVMYWYQQKSSQAPKLLFHYYDKDFNNEADTPDNFQSRRPNTSFCFLDIRSPGLGDTAMYLCATSRDKGQGYTFGSGTRLTVV.